Following are 25 T cell receptor beta chains from one sample sequenced in a study of blood T cell repertoires in COVID-19. Profiled with immunoSEQ multiplex PCR; TCRdb holds only in-frame clones, not every one. The table has 250,000 or so clones, 86% seen once. Material for sequencing was PBMCs or T cells enriched from blood (not recorded which). The receptors were gathered from a woman aged 50 to 65 who had recovered from COVID-19.

This chain joins TRBV11-1 and TRBJ2-7, with D tentatively TRBD1 (6 bases). Germline-derived CDR1 and CDR2 are SGHAT and FQDESV (reference sequence). Trimming left V 5 bases short and J 1 base short, with 12 bases between. The CDR3 loop spans 14 amino acids. CDR3 protein: CASSLTGMSYEQYF. As DNA, the CDR3 is TGTGCCAGCAGCCTGACAGGAATGTCCTACGAGCAGTACTTC.

The V gene is TRBV5-6, the J gene TRBJ2-3, with 7 bases that match TRBD1. The length of the CDR3 is 14 residues. Trimming removed 4 bases from V and 2 bases from J; junction bases left unmatched: 4. The germline CDR1 and CDR2 sequences are SGHDT and YYEEEE. The CDR3 region has the DNA TGTGCCAGCAGCCCGACAGGGAACACAGATACGCAGTATTTT. It encodes CASSPTGNTDTQYF.

This clone has only one observation. The rearrangement joins TRBV20-1 to TRBJ2-7; 15 bases are a match to TRBD2. V shed 3 bases, J shed 0 bases, and the junction held 6 bases outside the gene matches. CDR1 and CDR2 from the germline V gene are DFQATT and SNEGSKA (reference sequence). The CDR3 runs 17 residues. The CDR3 region has the DNA TGCAGTGCTAGTGGGACTAGCGGGGGGATGAGCTCCTACGAGCAGTACTTC. It is translated as CSASGTSGGMSSYEQYF.

The V and J genes are TRBV6-5 and TRBJ2-7; the match to TRBD1 covers 7 bases. V trimming: 7 bases; J trimming: 2 bases; junction bases outside the gene matches: 8. CDR1 and CDR2 (germline): MNHEY, SVGAGI. The CDR3 runs to 14 residues. For the CDR3, the DNA is TGTGCCAGCAAGAACAGGGGTAAGACCTACGAGCAGTACTTC. Translated: CASKNRGKTYEQYF.

The CDR3 DNA reads TGTGCCAGCTCGGCGGACAGATTACAAGAGACCCAGTACTTC. It is translated as CASSADRLQETQYF. The genes are TRBV18 and TRBJ2-5; the D gene is possibly TRBD1 (6 bases). Between the trimmed V and J ends, which lost 6 bases and 2 bases, there was a span of 13 bases. Germline V gene sequence: CDR1 KGHSH, CDR2 LQKENI. This CDR3 region has 14 residues.

This chain links TRBV11-3 with TRBJ2-3; TRBD1 aligns across 7 bases. This CDR3 has 12 residues. Trimming removed 5 bases from V and 10 bases from J; junction bases left unmatched: 6. CDR1 is SGHNT and CDR2 is YENEEA in the germline V gene. This CDR3 reads CASSHGQDAQYF. CDR3 DNA: TGTGCCAGCAGCCACGGACAGGATGCGCAGTATTTT.

V and J are TRBV7-2 and TRBJ2-7, with D possibly TRBD1 on 7 matching bases. CDR1 is SGHTA, CDR2 FQGNSA, per germline. Trimming stripped 5 bases from V and 3 bases from J, with 23 bases between. This CDR3 contains 17 residues. The CDR3 bases are TGTGCCAGCAGCCGCACAGGGGTGGCGGGAAAAGGCTACGAGCAGTACTTC. Amino acid sequence: CASSRTGVAGKGYEQYF. Using reference TRBV7-2 and TRBJ2-7 for the parts outside the CDR3, the full variable domain is GAGVSQSPSNKVTEKGKDVELRCDPISGHTALYWYRQSLGQGLEFLIYFQGNSAPDKSGLPSDRFSAERTGGSVSTLTIQRTQQEDSAVYLCASSRTGVAGKGYEQYFGPGTRLTVT.

The DNA for the CDR3 is TGTGCCAGCAGCCTAGGTGCGGAGACCCAGTACTTC. Its translation is CASSLGAETQYF. This chain links TRBV11-2 with TRBJ2-5; no definite D call. Trimming stripped 5 bases from V and 5 bases from J, with 9 bases between. From germline, CDR1 is SGHAT and CDR2 FQNNGV. This CDR3 contains 12 residues.

The V gene is TRBV3-1 (or the pseudogene TRBV3-2), the J gene TRBJ2-1; D not resolved. The CDR3 sequence is 13 residues long. Deletions cut 0 bases from V and 10 bases from J, with 10 bases between. CDR1 is LGHDT, CDR2 YNNKEL, per germline (reference sequence). CDR3 in amino acids: CASSQDWAWEQFF. As DNA, the CDR3 is TGTGCCAGCAGCCAAGATTGGGCCTGGGAGCAGTTCTTC.

This clone was recorded only once. The chain links TRBV6-1 to TRBJ1-1; D is perhaps TRBD1 (6 bases). Trimming left V 2 bases short and J 1 base short, with 8 bases between. CDR3 length: 14 amino acids. Germline CDR1 is MNHNS and CDR2 is SASEGT. CDR3 nucleotides: TGTGCCAGCAGTGAACCGGGACAGAACACTGAAGCTTTCTTT. This codes for CASSEPGQNTEAFF.

The chain recombines TRBV20-1 with TRBJ1-5; no definite D call. Germline V gene sequence: CDR1 DFQATT, CDR2 SNEGSKA (reference sequence). This CDR3 has 13 amino acids. Trimming left V 6 bases short and J 1 base short, with 10 bases between. The CDR3 region is CSASTGSNQPQHF. DNA of the CDR3: TGCAGTGCCAGTACGGGAAGCAATCAGCCCCAGCATTTT.

Only one count was recorded for this clone. The gene calls are TRBV7-9 and TRBJ2-7; tentatively, D is TRBD1 (6 bases). Germline values: CDR1 SEHNR, CDR2 FQNEAQ (reference sequence). V shed 5 bases and J shed 3 bases, with 17 bases lying between them. CDR3 length equals 15 residues. The CDR3 sequence: CASSPMTGRIYEQYF. Here the CDR3 DNA reads TGTGCCAGCAGCCCGATGACAGGACGGATCTACGAGCAGTACTTC.

The rearrangement links TRBV25-1 to TRBJ2-3, with 10 bases that match TRBD1. CDR3 length: 17 residues. CDR1 MGHDK and CDR2 SYGVNS come from the germline V gene. Trimming took 4 bases from V and 5 from J; bases not matched to a gene: 12. The CDR3 nucleotides read TGTGCCAGCAGTGGCTCCCTGGGGACAGGGGCGGGAGATACGCAGTATTTT. Translated, it gives CASSGSLGTGAGDTQYF.

The chain is built from TRBV9 and TRBJ1-2; no clear D gene. Germline CDR1 is SGDLS and CDR2 is YYNGEE. The CDR3 spans 14 residues. The germline V and J ends were trimmed by 3 bases and 8 bases, with 17 bases remaining between them. The CDR3 loop reads CASSAEGEPHGYTF. The CDR3 DNA reads TGTGCCAGCAGCGCCGAGGGTGAACCCCACGGCTACACCTTC. Together with reference TRBV9 and TRBJ1-2, the CDR3 gives the full variable domain: DSGVTQTPKHLITATGQRVTLRCSPRSGDLSVYWYQQSLDQGLQFLIQYYNGEERAKGNILERFSAQQFPDLHSELNLSSLELGDSALYFCASSAEGEPHGYTFGSGTRLTVV.

The rearrangement joins TRBV29-1 to TRBJ1-2; 11 bases match TRBD1. CDR1 and CDR2 from the germline V gene are SQVTM and ANQGSEA. This CDR3 comprises 12 residues. Trimming at V came to 7 bases and at J to 7 bases, leaving 5 bases not matched to a gene. As DNA, the CDR3 is TGCAGCGCTGGACAGGGGGCAGGTGGCTACACCTTC. Translating gives CSAGQGAGGYTF. Filled out from reference TRBV29-1 and TRBJ1-2, the complete variable domain reads SAVISQKPSRDICQRGTSLTIQCQVDSQVTMMFWYRQQPGQSLTLIATANQGSEATYESGFVIDKFPISRPNLTFSTLTVSNMSPEDSSIYLCSAGQGAGGYTFGSGTRLTVV.

The chain combines TRBV11-3 with TRBJ2-7; 7 bases are a match to TRBD1. The CDR3 covers 14 residues. J gave up 4 bases and V 3 bases, and 6 bases lay outside the gene matches. Germline CDR1 and CDR2: SGHNT and YENEEA. In nucleotides, the CDR3 is TGTGCCAGCAGCTTCTGGGACAGAGGATACGAGCAGTACTTC. Residues: CASSFWDRGYEQYF. Variable domain in full (rest from reference TRBV11-3 and TRBJ2-7): EAGVVQSPRYKIIEKKQPVAFWCNPISGHNTLYWYLQNLGQGPELLIRYENEEAVDDSQLPKDRFSAERLKGVDSTLKIQPAELGDSAVYLCASSFWDRGYEQYFGPGTRLTVT.

CDR3 coding DNA: TGTGCCAGCAGGTATCTCCTGGTGGGGGCCTATGGCTACACCTTC. Protein sequence: CASRYLLVGAYGYTF. This chain uses TRBV28 with TRBJ1-2; a possible D gene is TRBD1 (6 bases). Trimming took off 6 bases at V and 4 bases at J, with 18 bases between the two ends. The germline gives CDR1 MDHEN, CDR2 SYDVKM. The CDR3 spans 15 residues.

The chain is built from TRBV28 and TRBJ1-2; the match to TRBD1 covers 7 bases. This CDR3 is built from 15 residues. The V segment lost 0 bases and the J segment 8 bases; nucleotides outside the gene matches: 9. Looked up from germline, CDR1 is MDHEN and CDR2 is SYDVKM. CDR3: CASSLWGTAFRGYTF. The CDR3 bases are TGTGCCAGCAGTTTATGGGGGACAGCTTTTAGGGGCTACACCTTC.

The chain couples TRBV11-2 to TRBJ2-1, with D possibly matching TRBD2 (6 bases). CDR3 length equals 15 residues. Germline assignment: CDR1 SGHAT and CDR2 FQNNGV. The germline V and J ends were trimmed by 5 bases and 1 base, with 12 bases remaining between them. CDR3 sequence (DNA): TGTGCCAGCAGCGGCCTCGGGAGTTCCTACAATGAGCAGTTCTTC. Translated, it gives CASSGLGSSYNEQFF.

This rearrangement joins TRBV28 to TRBJ1-2; D is ambiguous. This CDR3 region has 13 residues. Germline V gene sequence: CDR1 MDHEN, CDR2 SYDVKM. Trimming left V 6 bases short and J 4 bases short, with 12 bases between. CDR3 residues: CASSLRPSYGYTF. For the CDR3, the DNA is TGTGCCAGCAGCCTGCGGCCTTCCTATGGCTACACCTTC.

The chain has TRBV2 and TRBJ2-3; 8 positions agree with TRBD2. J gave up 6 bases and V 3 bases, and 8 bases lay outside the gene matches. The germline V gene has CDR1 SNHLY and CDR2 FYNNEI. CDR3 size: 15 residues. Here the CDR3 DNA reads TGTGCCAGCAGTGACAGCGGGGGCCGAGGGGATACGCAGTATTTT. It yields the protein CASSDSGGRGDTQYF.

The CDR3 reads CASSFNPRYEQYF. CDR3 bases: TGTGCCAGCAGTTTTAACCCCCGGTACGAGCAGTACTTC. The J gene is TRBJ2-7, the V gene TRBV27, with D uncertain. Trimming stripped 3 bases from V and 4 bases from J, with 10 bases between. The CDR3 is 13 residues long. Germline lookup yields CDR1 MNHEY and CDR2 SMNVEV (reference sequence).

The chain uses TRBV6-2 or TRBV6-3 and TRBJ2-1; no clear D gene. V was cut by 3 bases and J by 4 bases, with 7 bases left in between. Per germline, CDR1 MNHEY and CDR2 SVGEGT. CDR3 size: 13 residues. CDR3 DNA sequence: TGTGCCAGCAGTTATGTCAGTTACAATGAGCAGTTCTTC. Protein: CASSYVSYNEQFF.

Regarding this clone: Other DNA sequences in this specimen translate into the identical CDR3. The chain joins TRBV18 to TRBJ1-5, with D tentatively TRBD1 (6 bases). Per germline, CDR1 KGHSH and CDR2 LQKENI. Trimming left V 6 bases short and J 2 bases short, with 11 bases between. CDR3 length: 14 amino acids. CDR3 bases: TGTGCCAGCTCCCCCAGACAGGGCAATCAGCCCCAGCATTTT. Protein product: CASSPRQGNQPQHF.

This rearrangement joins TRBV2 to TRBJ1-1; D not certain. This CDR3 spans 12 amino acids. Germline V gene lookup returns CDR1 SNHLY and CDR2 FYNNEI. The V and J ends lost 8 bases and 8 bases respectively, with 15 bases between them. The CDR3 nucleotides read TGTGCCAGCCCCACCCGGGAACGCGAAGCTTTCTTT. This translates into CASPTREREAFF.